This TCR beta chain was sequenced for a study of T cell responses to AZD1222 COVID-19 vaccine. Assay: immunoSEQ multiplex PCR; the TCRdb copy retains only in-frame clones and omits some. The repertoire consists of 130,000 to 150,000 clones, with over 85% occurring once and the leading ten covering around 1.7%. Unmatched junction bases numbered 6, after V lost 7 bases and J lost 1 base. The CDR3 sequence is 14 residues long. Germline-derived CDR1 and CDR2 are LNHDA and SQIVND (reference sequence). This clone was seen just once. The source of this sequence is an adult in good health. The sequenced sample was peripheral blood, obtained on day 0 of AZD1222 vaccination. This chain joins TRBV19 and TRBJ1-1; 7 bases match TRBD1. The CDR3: CASNPGTANTEAFF. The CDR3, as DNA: TGTGCCAGTAATCCTGGGACAGCGAACACTGAAGCTTTCTTT. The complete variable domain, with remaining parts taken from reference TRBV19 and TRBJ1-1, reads DGGITQSPKYLFRKEGQNVTLSCEQNLNHDAMYWYRQDPGQGLRLIYYSQIVNDFQKGDIAEGYSVSREKKESFPLTVTSAQKNPTAFYLCASNPGTANTEAFFGQGTRLTVV.